This T cell receptor beta chain was captured in a study of T cell changes during pregnancy in multiple sclerosis. Losses at the gene ends were 3 bases for V and 4 bases for J; bases not matched to a gene: 9. CDR3 length: 18 residues. The germline V gene encodes CDR1 LNHDA and CDR2 SQIVND (reference sequence). Assay used: immunoSEQ multiplex PCR; TCRdb lists only in-frame clones, some missing. Altogether 35,000 to 40,000 clones are present, roughly 90% being singletons, with the ten largest covering approximately 5%. The chain uses TRBV19 and TRBJ2-2; 12 positions match TRBD2. The TCR comes from a female donor with multiple sclerosis, enrolled in a pregnancy study. This material consisted of CD8+ T cells from peripheral blood mononuclear cells, taken in the third trimester of pregnancy. The CDR3: CASSMLGTSGFSTGELFF. CDR3 nucleotide sequence: TGTGCCAGTAGTATGCTCGGGACTAGCGGGTTCTCCACCGGGGAGCTGTTTTTT.